This T cell receptor beta chain was recovered during a study of blood T cell repertoires in COVID-19. Assay: immunoSEQ multiplex PCR; the TCRdb copy retains only in-frame clones and omits some. The sample contains roughly 56,000 clones, about 92% of which appear only once. Sample: peripheral blood. The sequence was collected from a man in his forties or fifties with active COVID-19.

CDR3 DNA sequence: TGTGCCAGCAGTGTAGACTTCTACGGCTACACCTTC. This gives the protein CASSVDFYGYTF. V usage is TRBV6-1 and J usage is TRBJ1-2; no clear D gene. From germline, CDR1 is MNHNS and CDR2 SASEGT. The germline V and J ends were trimmed by 4 bases and 8 bases, with 11 bases remaining between them. This CDR3 contains 12 residues.